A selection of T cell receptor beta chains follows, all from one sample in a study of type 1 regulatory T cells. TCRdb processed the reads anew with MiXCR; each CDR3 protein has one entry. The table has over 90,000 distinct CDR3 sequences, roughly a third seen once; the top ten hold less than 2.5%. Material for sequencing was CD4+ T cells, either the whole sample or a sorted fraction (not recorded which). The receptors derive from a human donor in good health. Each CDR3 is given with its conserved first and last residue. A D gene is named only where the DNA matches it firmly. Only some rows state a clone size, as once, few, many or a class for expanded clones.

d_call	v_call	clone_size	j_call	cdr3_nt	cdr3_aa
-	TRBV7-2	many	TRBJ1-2	TGTGCCAGCAGCTTATTTGGCAGTAACTATGGCTACACCTTC	CASSLFGSNYGYTF
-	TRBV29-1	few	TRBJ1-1	TGCAGCGTAGGAGACAGCCAGAACACTGAAGCTTTCTTT	CSVGDSQNTEAFF
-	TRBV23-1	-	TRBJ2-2	TGCGCCAGCAGTCGCTGCTGCCTGAACACCGGGGAGCTGTTTTTT	CASSRCCLNTGELFF
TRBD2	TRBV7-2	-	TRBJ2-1	TGTGCCAGCAGCTTTACAGCGGGGGACCGCAATGAGCAGTTCTTC	CASSFTAGDRNEQFF
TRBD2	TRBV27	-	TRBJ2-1	TGTGCCAGCGGACGACTAGCGGGAGGTTCGGATGAGCAGTTCTTC	CASGRLAGGSDEQFF
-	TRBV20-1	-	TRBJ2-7	TGCAGTGCTGTTGACAGTTCTAGCGTGTACGAGCAGTACTTC	CSAVDSSSVYEQYF
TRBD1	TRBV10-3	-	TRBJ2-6	TGTGCCATCAGTGAGTTCGGACAGGGGGGAGCTGGGGCCAACGTCCTGACTTTC	CAISEFGQGGAGANVLTF
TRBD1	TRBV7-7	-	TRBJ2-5	TGTGCCAGCAGCTCGGGGACAGGAGAGACCCAGTACTTC	CASSSGTGETQYF
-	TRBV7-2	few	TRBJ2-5	TGTGCCAGCAGGGGTCGTGCGGGACGAGAGACCCAGTACTTC	CASRGRAGRETQYF
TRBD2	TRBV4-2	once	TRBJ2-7	TGTGCCAGCAGCCAAGAAGTCTTGGGGGGACGACTAGCGGGAGAGAGCAGCTACGAGCAGTACTTC	CASSQEVLGGRLAGESSYEQYF
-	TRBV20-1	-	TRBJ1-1	TGCAGTGCGCCGAGGATCGGATCTAACACTGAAGCTTTCTTT	CSAPRIGSNTEAFF
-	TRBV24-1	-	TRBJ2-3	TGTGCCACCAGTGATTCACACCGATACACAGATACGCAGTATTTT	CATSDSHRYTDTQYF
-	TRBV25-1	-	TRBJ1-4	TGTGCCAGCAGTGCTGGGGGGCGGAATGAAAAACTGTTTTTT	CASSAGGRNEKLFF
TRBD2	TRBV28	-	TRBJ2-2	TGTGCCAGCAGCCCTAGCGGGAGCGTGAGCGGGGAGCTGTTTTTT	CASSPSGSVSGELFF
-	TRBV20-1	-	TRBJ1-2	TGCAGTGTCGCACAGGGTTACTATGGCTACACCTTC	CSVAQGYYGYTF
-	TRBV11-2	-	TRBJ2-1	TGTGCCAGCAGCTTTTATCGACTCGGGGACCGCTCCTACAATGAGCAGTTCTTC	CASSFYRLGDRSYNEQFF
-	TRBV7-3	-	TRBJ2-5	TGTGCCAGCAGCTTAACACACAGGGAACAAGAGACCCAGTACTTC	CASSLTHREQETQYF
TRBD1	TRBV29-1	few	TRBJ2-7	TGCAGCGGGGGACAGGCCCCCTACGAGCAGTACTTC	CSGGQAPYEQYF
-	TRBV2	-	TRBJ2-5	TGTGCCAGCACCGAAAGAGGACGTTCCCAAGAGACCCAGTACTTC	CASTERGRSQETQYF
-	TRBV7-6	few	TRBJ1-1	TGTGCCAGCAGCTTAGAGACTTACACTGAAGCTTTCTTT	CASSLETYTEAFF